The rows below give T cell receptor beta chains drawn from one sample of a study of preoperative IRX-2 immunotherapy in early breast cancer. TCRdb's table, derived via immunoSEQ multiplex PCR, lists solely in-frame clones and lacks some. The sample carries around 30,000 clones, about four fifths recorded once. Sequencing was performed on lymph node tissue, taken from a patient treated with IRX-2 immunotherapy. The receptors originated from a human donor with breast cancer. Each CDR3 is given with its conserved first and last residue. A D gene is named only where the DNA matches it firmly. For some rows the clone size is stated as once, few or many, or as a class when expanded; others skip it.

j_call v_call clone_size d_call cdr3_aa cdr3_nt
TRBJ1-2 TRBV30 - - CAWRNQGGYGYTF TGTGCCTGGAGAAACCAGGGCGGCTATGGCTACACCTTC
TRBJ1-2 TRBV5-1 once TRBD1 CASSPGTGEANYGYTF TGCGCCAGCAGCCCCGGGACAGGGGAGGCCAACTATGGCTACACCTTC
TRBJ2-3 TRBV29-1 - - CSVRAEGEPTDTQYF TGCAGCGTTCGGGCGGAGGGGGAGCCCACAGATACGCAGTATTTT
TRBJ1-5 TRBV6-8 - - CASRLQVNPNQPQHF TGTGCCAGCAGACTACAGGTAAACCCCAATCAGCCCCAGCATTTT
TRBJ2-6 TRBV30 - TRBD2 CAWGDLGTSLRSGANVLTF TGTGCCTGGGGGGACCTAGGGACTAGCTTACGCTCTGGGGCCAACGTCCTGACTTTC
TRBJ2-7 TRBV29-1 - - CSVEMVTGSRYEQYF TGCAGCGTTGAGATGGTCACAGGGTCAAGGTACGAGCAGTACTTC
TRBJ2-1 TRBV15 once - CATSHKGHERNEQFF TGTGCCACCAGCCATAAAGGACACGAGAGGAATGAGCAGTTCTTC
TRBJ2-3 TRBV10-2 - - CATSRKRIADTQYF TGCGCCACCTCGAGAAAAAGAATCGCAGATACGCAGTATTTT
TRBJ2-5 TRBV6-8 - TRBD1 CASLGTEQETQYF TGTGCCAGCCTCGGGACAGAACAAGAGACCCAGTACTTC
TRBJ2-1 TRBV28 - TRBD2 CASREYGGIYNEQFF TGTGCCAGCAGGGAGTACGGGGGGATCTACAATGAGCAGTTCTTC
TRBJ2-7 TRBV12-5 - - CASTKTLGVFEQYF TGTGCCAGCACCAAAACCCTAGGGGTCTTCGAGCAGTACTTC
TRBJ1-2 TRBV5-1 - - CASTLTSGAPHGYTF TGCGCCAGCACCTTAACCTCGGGGGCACCACACGGCTACACCTTC
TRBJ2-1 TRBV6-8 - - CASSYPPRDNEQFF TGTGCCAGCAGTTACCCGCCACGGGACAATGAGCAGTTCTTC
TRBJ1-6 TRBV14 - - CASSQHLIRVGSPLHF TGTGCCAGCAGCCAACACCTGATCAGGGTTGGGTCACCCCTCCACTTT
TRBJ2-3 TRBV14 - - CASSQGVRDTQYF TGTGCCAGCAGCCAAGGAGTCAGGGATACGCAGTATTTT
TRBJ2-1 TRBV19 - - CASSIDLIVLYNEQFF TGTGCCAGTAGTATAGATCTGATAGTCCTCTACAATGAGCAGTTCTTC
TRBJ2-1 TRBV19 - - CASSTRAGLYNEQFF TGTGCCAGTAGTACAAGAGCGGGCCTATACAATGAGCAGTTCTTC
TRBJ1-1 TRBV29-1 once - CSVLRGGNTEAFF TGCAGCGTCCTCAGGGGTGGGAACACTGAAGCTTTCTTT
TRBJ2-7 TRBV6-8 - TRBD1 CASSYFRTGGYEQYF TGTGCCAGCAGTTATTTCCGGACAGGGGGCTACGAGCAGTACTTC
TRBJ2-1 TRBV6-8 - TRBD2 CASSLQAGGSSYNEQFF TGTGCCAGCAGTTTACAAGCGGGGGGAAGCTCCTACAATGAGCAGTTCTTC
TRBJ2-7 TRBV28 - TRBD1 CASSPQQGAWEQYF TGTGCCAGCAGTCCGCAACAGGGGGCTTGGGAGCAGTACTTC
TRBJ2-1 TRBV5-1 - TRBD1 CASSSTGAHNEQFF TGCGCCAGCAGCTCGACAGGGGCTCACAATGAGCAGTTCTTC
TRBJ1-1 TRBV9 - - CASKSAGRGNTEAFF TGTGCCAGCAAATCGGCAGGACGAGGGAACACTGAAGCTTTCTTT
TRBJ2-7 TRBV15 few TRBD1 CATSSQRAGGYEQYF TGTGCCACCAGCTCTCAACGGGCAGGGGGCTACGAGCAGTACTTC
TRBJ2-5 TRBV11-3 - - CASSLGLREQETQYF TGTGCCAGCAGCTTAGGCCTCAGGGAACAAGAGACCCAGTACTTC
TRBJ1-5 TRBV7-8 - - CASSSPGGDNQPQHF TGTGCCAGCAGCTCCCCGGGGGGAGACAATCAGCCCCAGCATTTT
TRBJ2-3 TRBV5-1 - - CASSLSEYTADTQYF TGCGCCAGCAGCCTCAGCGAGTATACCGCAGATACGCAGTATTTT
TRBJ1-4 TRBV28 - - CASSTPGYILEKLFF TGTGCCAGCAGTACACCGGGATACATACTCGAAAAACTGTTTTTT
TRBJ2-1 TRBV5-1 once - CASSLADSSYNEQFF TGCGCCAGCAGCTTGGCGGACAGCTCCTACAATGAGCAGTTCTTC
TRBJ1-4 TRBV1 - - CTSSRDTSLDSEKLFF TGCACCAGCAGCCGGGACACATCCTTAGACAGTGAAAAACTGTTTTTT
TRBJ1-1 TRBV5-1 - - CATKKYPGRNTEAFF TGCGCCACCAAAAAATATCCGGGACGGAACACTGAAGCTTTCTTT
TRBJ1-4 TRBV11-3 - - CASSPIFGVPGKLFF TGTGCCAGCAGCCCAATTTTCGGTGTCCCCGGGAAACTGTTTTTT
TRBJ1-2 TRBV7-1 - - CASSLPGFYGYTF TGTGCCAGCAGCCTACCGGGTTTCTATGGCTACACCTTC
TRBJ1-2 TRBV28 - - CASSSGLLWYGYTF TGTGCCAGCAGTTCAGGACTATTGTGGTATGGCTACACCTTC
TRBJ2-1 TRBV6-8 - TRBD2 CAITTSGDTSYNEQFF TGTGCCATCACCACTAGCGGAGATACCTCCTACAATGAGCAGTTCTTC
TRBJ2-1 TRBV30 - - CAWNLRNEQFF TGTGCCTGGAACTTACGAAATGAGCAGTTCTTC
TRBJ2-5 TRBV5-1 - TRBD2 CQQLSASGLQETQYF TGCCAGCAGCTTTCGGCTAGCGGACTTCAAGAGACCCAGTACTTC
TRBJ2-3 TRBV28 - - CASSLVVGVGTDTQYF TGTGCCAGCAGCCTCGTCGTTGGAGTTGGCACAGATACGCAGTATTTT
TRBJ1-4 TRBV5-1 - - CASSQGTETGYGEKLFF TGCGCCAGCAGCCAAGGCACGGAGACTGGGTATGGTGAAAAACTGTTTTTT
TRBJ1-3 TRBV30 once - CAWRLGSSGNTIYF TGTGCCTGGAGATTGGGGAGCTCTGGAAACACCATATATTTT
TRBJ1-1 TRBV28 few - CASSLWRLGEAFF TGTGCCAGCAGTTTATGGCGGCTGGGTGAAGCTTTCTTT
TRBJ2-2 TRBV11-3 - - CASSSYRERDTGELFF TGTGCCAGCAGCTCGTACAGGGAGAGGGACACCGGGGAGCTGTTTTTT
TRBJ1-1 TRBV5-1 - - CASSQDMYPMNTEAFF TGCGCCAGCAGCCAAGATATGTACCCGATGAACACTGAAGCTTTCTTT
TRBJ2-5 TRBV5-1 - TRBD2 CASRSSGSGVPETQYF TGCGCCAGCAGATCGAGCGGGAGCGGGGTTCCAGAGACCCAGTACTTC
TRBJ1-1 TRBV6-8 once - CASSYNRQLNTEAFF TGTGCCAGCAGTTACAACCGACAGCTGAACACTGAAGCTTTCTTT
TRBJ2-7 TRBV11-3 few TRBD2 CASSSSLAEGPYEQYF TGTGCCAGCAGCTCATCTCTAGCGGAAGGCCCCTACGAGCAGTACTTC
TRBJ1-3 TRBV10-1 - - CASSDNSLSGNTIYF TGCGCCAGCAGTGACAACAGCCTGTCTGGAAACACCATATATTTT
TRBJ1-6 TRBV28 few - CASSLMRSPLHF TGTGCCAGCAGTTTAATGAGGTCACCCCTCCACTTT
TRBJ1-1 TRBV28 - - CASSPPGAGAFF TGTGCCAGCAGTCCCCCAGGGGCTGGTGCTTTCTTT
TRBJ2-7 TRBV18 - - CASSPLDSTYEQYF TGTGCCAGCTCACCGTTGGACTCTACCTACGAGCAGTACTTC
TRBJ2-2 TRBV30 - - CAWRTAGANTGELFF TGTGCCTGGAGAACGGCGGGGGCAAACACCGGGGAGCTGTTTTTT
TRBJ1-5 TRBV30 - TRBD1 CAWSTTGGVQPQHF TGTGCCTGGAGCACGACAGGGGGAGTTCAGCCCCAGCATTTT